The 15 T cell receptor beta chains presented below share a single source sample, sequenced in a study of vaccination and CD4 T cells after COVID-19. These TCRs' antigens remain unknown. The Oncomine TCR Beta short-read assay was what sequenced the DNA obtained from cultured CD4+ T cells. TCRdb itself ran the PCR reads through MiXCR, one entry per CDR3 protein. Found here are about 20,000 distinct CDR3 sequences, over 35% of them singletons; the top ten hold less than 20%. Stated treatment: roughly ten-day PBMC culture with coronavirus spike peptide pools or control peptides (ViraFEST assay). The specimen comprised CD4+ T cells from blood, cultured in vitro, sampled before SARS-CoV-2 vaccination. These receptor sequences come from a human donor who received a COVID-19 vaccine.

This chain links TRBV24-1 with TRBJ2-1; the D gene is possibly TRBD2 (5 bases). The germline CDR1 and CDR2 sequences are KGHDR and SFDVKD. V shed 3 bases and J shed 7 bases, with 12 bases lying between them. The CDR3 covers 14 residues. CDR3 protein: CATSDKTEVNEQFF. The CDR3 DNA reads TGTGCCACCAGTGATAAGACGGAGGTGAATGAGCAGTTCTTC.

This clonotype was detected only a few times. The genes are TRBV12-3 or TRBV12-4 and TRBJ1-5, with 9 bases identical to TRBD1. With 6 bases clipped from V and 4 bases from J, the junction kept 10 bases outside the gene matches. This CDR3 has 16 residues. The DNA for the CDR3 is TGTGCCAGCAGGGGTTACCCGGGGACAGGGAATCAGCCCCAGCATTTT. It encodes CASRGYPGTGNQPQHF.

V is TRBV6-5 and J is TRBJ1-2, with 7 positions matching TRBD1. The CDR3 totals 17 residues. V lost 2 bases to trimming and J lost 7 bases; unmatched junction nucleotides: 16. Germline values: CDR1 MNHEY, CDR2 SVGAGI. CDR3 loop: CASSYRETGLRFAGYTF. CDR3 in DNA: TGTGCCAGCAGTTACAGGGAGACAGGGTTGAGGTTTGCTGGCTACACCTTC.

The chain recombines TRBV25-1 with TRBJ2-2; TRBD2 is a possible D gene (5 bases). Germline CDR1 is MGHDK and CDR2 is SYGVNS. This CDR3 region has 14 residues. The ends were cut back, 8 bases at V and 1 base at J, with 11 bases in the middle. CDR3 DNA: TGTGCCAGCGGTGTGGAGGTGAACACCGGGGAGCTGTTTTTT. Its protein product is CASGVEVNTGELFF.

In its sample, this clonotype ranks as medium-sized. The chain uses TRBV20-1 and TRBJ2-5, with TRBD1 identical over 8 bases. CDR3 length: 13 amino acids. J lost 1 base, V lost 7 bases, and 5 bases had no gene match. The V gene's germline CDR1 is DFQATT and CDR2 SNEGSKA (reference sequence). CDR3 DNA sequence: TGCAGTGGCAGGGGGCCTCTCCAAGAGACCCAGTACTTC. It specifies CSGRGPLQETQYF.

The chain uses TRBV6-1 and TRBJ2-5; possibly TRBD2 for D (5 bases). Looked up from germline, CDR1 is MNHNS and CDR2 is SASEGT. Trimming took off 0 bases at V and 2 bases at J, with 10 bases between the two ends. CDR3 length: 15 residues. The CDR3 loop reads CASSEARLLQETQYF. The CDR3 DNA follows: TGTGCCAGCAGTGAAGCGAGACTACTGCAAGAGACCCAGTACTTC.

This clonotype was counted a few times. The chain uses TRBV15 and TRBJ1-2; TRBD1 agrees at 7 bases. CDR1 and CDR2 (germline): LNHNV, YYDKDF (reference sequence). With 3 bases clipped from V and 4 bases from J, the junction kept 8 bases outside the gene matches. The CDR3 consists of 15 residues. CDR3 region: CATSSGGQTVYGYTF. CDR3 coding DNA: TGTGCCACCAGCAGCGGGGGACAGACGGTCTATGGCTACACCTTC. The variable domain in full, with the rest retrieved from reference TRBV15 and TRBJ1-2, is DAMVIQNPRYQVTQFGKPVTLSCSQTLNHNVMYWYQQKSSQAPKLLFHYYDKDFNNEADTPDNFQSRRPNTSFCFLDIRSPGLGDTAMYLCATSSGGQTVYGYTFGSGTRLTVV.

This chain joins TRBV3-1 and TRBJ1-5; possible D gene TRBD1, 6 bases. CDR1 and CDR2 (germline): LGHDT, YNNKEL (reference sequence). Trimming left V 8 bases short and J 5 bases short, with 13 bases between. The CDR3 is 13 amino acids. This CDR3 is CASSVDSHQPQHF. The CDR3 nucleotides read TGTGCCAGCTCGGTGGACAGCCATCAGCCCCAGCATTTT.

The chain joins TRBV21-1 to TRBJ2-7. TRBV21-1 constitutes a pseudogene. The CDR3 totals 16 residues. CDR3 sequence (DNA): TGTGCCAGCAGCAAAGTGGAAGGCCAGTGGAACTACGAGCAGTACTTC. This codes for CASSKVEGQWNYEQYF.

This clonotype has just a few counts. The CDR3 region is CASSLVTGAGNTIYF. The DNA for the CDR3 is TGTGCCAGCAGCTTAGTTACCGGGGCTGGAAACACCATATATTTT. The chain recombines TRBV7-9 with TRBJ1-3; D ambiguous. The V end was cut by 1 base, the J end by 2 bases, with 9 bases between. Germline-derived CDR1 and CDR2 are SEHNR and FQNEAQ (reference sequence). This CDR3 comprises 15 residues.

The CDR3: CASSTGQGMLGPDTQYF. In DNA form, the CDR3 reads TGTGCCAGCAGTACGGGACAGGGTATGCTCGGTCCAGATACGCAGTATTTT. V gene TRBV6-2 or TRBV6-3 combines with J gene TRBJ2-3; 9 nucleotides line up with TRBD1. CDR1 MNHEY and CDR2 SVGEGT come from the germline V gene. This CDR3 is built from 17 residues. J lost 4 bases, V lost 5 bases, and 13 bases had no gene match.

In DNA, the CDR3 is TGTGCCAGCAGTCGAGACAGGGCCGAAAATGGCTACACCTTC. Its translation is CASSRDRAENGYTF. The chain carries TRBV12-3 or TRBV12-4 and TRBJ1-2; 7 bases map to TRBD1. Trimming cost V 5 bases and J 6 bases; bases outside gene matches: 9. The CDR3 runs 14 residues.

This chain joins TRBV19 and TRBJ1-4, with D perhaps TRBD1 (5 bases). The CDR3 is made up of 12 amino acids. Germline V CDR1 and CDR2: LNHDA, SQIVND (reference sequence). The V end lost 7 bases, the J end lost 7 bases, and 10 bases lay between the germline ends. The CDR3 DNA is TGTGCCAGTACAGGGAGGGGTGAAAAACTGTTTTTT. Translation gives CASTGRGEKLFF.

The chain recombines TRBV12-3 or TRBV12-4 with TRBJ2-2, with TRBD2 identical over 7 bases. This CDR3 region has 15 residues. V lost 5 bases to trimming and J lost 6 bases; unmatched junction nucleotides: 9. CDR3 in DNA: TGTGCCAGCAGTGGGGACTACAAATGGTCCGGGGAGCTGTTTTTT. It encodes CASSGDYKWSGELFF.

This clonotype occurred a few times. Here the CDR3 reads CAIRKRNTEAFF. The CDR3 nucleotides read TGTGCCATAAGGAAAAGGAACACTGAAGCTTTCTTT. The chain has TRBV10-3 and TRBJ1-1; D is unresolved. CDR1 ENHRY and CDR2 SYGVKD come from the germline V gene. V lost 9 bases and J lost 1, with 9 bases in between. The CDR3 is made up of 12 amino acids.